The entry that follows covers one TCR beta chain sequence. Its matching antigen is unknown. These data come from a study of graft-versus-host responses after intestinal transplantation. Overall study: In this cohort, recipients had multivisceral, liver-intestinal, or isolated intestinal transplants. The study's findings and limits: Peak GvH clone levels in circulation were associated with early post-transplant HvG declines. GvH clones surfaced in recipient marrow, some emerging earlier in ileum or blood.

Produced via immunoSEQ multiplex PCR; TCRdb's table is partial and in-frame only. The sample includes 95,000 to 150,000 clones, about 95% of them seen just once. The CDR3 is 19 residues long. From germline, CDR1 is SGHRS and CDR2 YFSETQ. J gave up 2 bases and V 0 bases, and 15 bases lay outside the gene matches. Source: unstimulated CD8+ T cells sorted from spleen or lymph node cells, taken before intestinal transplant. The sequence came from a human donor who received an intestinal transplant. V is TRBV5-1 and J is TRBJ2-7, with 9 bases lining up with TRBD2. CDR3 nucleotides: TGCGCCAGCAGCTTGGGAATTAGGGAGCTAGCGGGACCCCCCTACGAGCAGTACTTC. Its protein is CASSLGIRELAGPPYEQYF.